The next 9 T cell receptor beta chains were all read from a single sample in a study of blood T cell repertoires in COVID-19. Some clones are missing from TCRdb's copy, which holds only in-frame ones; the method was immunoSEQ multiplex PCR. The table records approximately 210,000 clones, about four fifths of them present only once. Material: peripheral blood. All receptors come from a middle-aged woman with active or convalescent COVID-19.

This sequence joins TRBV5-1 and TRBJ2-3; 10 bases map to TRBD2. The germline CDR1 and CDR2 sequences are SGHRS and YFSETQ. CDR3 length: 17 amino acids. V lost 0 bases to trimming and J lost 1 base; unmatched junction nucleotides: 5. The CDR3 DNA sequence: TGCGCCAGCAGCTTGGTTCTAGCGGGAGATGGCACAGATACGCAGTATTTT. Protein sequence: CASSLVLAGDGTDTQYF.

There are many counts of this clone. CDR3 coding DNA: TGTGCCAGCAGCGTAGGGGACAGGGTTGTAGAGCAGTACTTC. This translates into CASSVGDRVVEQYF. The genes are TRBV9 and TRBJ2-7; TRBD1 matches 9 bases. The V gene's germline CDR1 is SGDLS and CDR2 YYNGEE. After removal of 0 bases from V and 7 bases from J, the junction contained 5 bases not matched to a gene. The CDR3 extends over 14 amino acids.

The rearrangement links TRBV6-5 to TRBJ1-1; no clear D. The germline V gene has CDR1 MNHEY and CDR2 SVGAGI. The CDR3 covers 14 residues. V dropped 4 bases and J dropped 1 base, with 10 bases sitting between them. The CDR3: CASSSVVKNTEAFF. The CDR3, as DNA: TGTGCCAGCAGTTCGGTAGTCAAGAACACTGAAGCTTTCTTT.

CDR3 region: CASSAPSGTGGSYGYTF. Written as DNA, the CDR3 is TGCGCCAGCAGCGCTCCATCCGGGACAGGGGGCAGCTATGGCTACACCTTC. V gene TRBV5-1 combines with J gene TRBJ1-2, with 12 bases aligning to TRBD1. With V trimmed by 4 bases and J by 4 bases, 11 bases remained unmatched. The CDR3 sequence is 17 residues long. Looked up from germline, CDR1 is SGHRS and CDR2 is YFSETQ.

The CDR3: CASSHLLSLNYGYTF. The CDR3 nucleotides are TGCGCCAGCAGCCACCTCCTGAGCCTTAACTATGGCTACACCTTC. J is TRBJ1-2 and V is TRBV4-3; D not resolved. V lost 3 bases to trimming and J lost 1 base, with 12 bases between them. The CDR3 spans 15 residues. The V gene's germline CDR1 is LGHNA and CDR2 YSLEER.

This clone was detected once. V is TRBV12-3 or TRBV12-4 and J is TRBJ1-1; no clear D gene. Trimming pared 3 bases from V and 8 bases from J, leaving 10 bases between. The CDR3 extends over 12 amino acids. CDR3 amino acids: CASSFRGYEAFF. For the CDR3, the DNA is TGTGCCAGCAGTTTTCGAGGATACGAAGCTTTCTTT.

The rearrangement links TRBV5-1 to TRBJ2-5, with D maybe TRBD1 (6 bases). The V gene's germline CDR1 is SGHRS and CDR2 YFSETQ. The CDR3 consists of 13 residues. V lost 7 bases and J 5 bases, leaving 15 bases between the germline ends. This CDR3 reads CASQTGPRETQYF. CDR3 nucleotide sequence: TGCGCCAGCCAGACAGGTCCCCGGGAGACCCAGTACTTC.

The gene calls are TRBV7-2 and TRBJ2-7; D is ambiguous. V lost 5 bases and J lost 3, with 8 bases in between. Germline V CDR1 and CDR2: SGHTA, FQGNSA. The CDR3 sequence is 12 residues long. CDR3 in DNA: TGTGCCAGCAGCCCCTTCTACTACGAGCAGTACTTC. As protein: CASSPFYYEQYF.

The chain uses TRBV11-3 and TRBJ2-3; 7 bases are a match to TRBD1. The CDR3 length is 15 residues. Trimming removed 4 bases from V and 6 bases from J; junction bases left unmatched: 10. Germline CDR1 reads SGHNT; CDR2 reads YENEEA. CDR3 region: CASSSADRPSDTQYF. CDR3 bases: TGTGCCAGCAGCTCCGCGGACAGGCCAAGCGATACGCAGTATTTT.